Sequencing of this T cell receptor beta chain was carried out in a study of blood T cell repertoires in COVID-19. Study-level background: Material from acute and convalescent COVID-19 was sourced from the United States, Italy and Spain. In each case, the material was cDNA or gDNA derived from T cells, B-cell-depleted T cells, or PBMCs.

It was during active infection that Seattle patients were enrolled and then longitudinally followed. The V end was cut by 1 base, the J end by 4 bases, with 13 bases between. This CDR3 is built from 14 residues. CDR1 and CDR2 from the germline V gene are SQVTM and ANQGSEA. Profiled with immunoSEQ multiplex PCR; TCRdb holds only in-frame clones, not every one. The profile shows fewer than 300,000 clones, under 90% of them singletons. This TCR came from a man aged 50 or older with COVID-19, enrolled during active disease. The sample consisted of peripheral blood. The genes are TRBV29-1 and TRBJ1-1; no reliable D call. The CDR3 sequence: CSVEGSLYSTEAFF. The CDR3 DNA sequence: TGCAGCGTTGAAGGATCCCTATATAGCACTGAAGCTTTCTTT.